The rows below give T cell receptor beta chains drawn from one sample of a study of blood T cell repertoires in COVID-19. This table comes from immunoSEQ multiplex PCR, and its TCRdb copy is limited to in-frame clones, with some not included. Of roughly 75,000 clones in the sample, over 75% were seen once. The specimen sequenced was peripheral blood. These receptors were collected from a man aged 45 to 65 with acute or convalescent COVID-19. CDR3s include the opening cysteine and the closing phenylalanine or tryptophan. D genes are given only for firm matches. Clone sizes are given selectively: once, few, many, or a class where the clone is expanded.

j_call d_call clone_size v_call cdr3_nt cdr3_aa
TRBJ2-5 NA NA TRBV25-1 TGTGCCAGCAGTCTCCCTAGTAAACAAGAGACCCAGTACTTC CASSLPSKQETQYF
TRBJ1-4 NA NA TRBV27 TGTGCCAGCAGTCCCAACCAGGGCGTGGGGGAAAAACTGTTTTTT CASSPNQGVGEKLFF
TRBJ2-1 TRBD2 NA TRBV7-2 TGTGCCAGCAGCTTAGAGGGGACTACTTACAATGAGCAGTTCTTC CASSLEGTTYNEQFF
TRBJ1-2 NA few TRBV28 TGTGCCAGCAGTTCGCTCAACGGACTTCTCTTC CASSSLNGLLF
TRBJ1-2 TRBD1 NA TRBV4-2 TGTGCCAGCAGCCAAACCTCCGGGACAGGGCCCCAAAGTAGCTACACCTTC CASSQTSGTGPQSSYTF
TRBJ2-7 NA NA TRBV12-3/TRBV12-4 TGTGCCAGCAGTTTAGAACAAACCTACGAGCAGTACTTC CASSLEQTYEQYF
TRBJ2-7 NA NA TRBV6-2/TRBV6-3 TGTGCCAGCAGTCCCCGAACACCCAGGGTTTACGAGCAGTACTTC CASSPRTPRVYEQYF
TRBJ1-2 TRBD1 few TRBV12-3/TRBV12-4 TGTGCCAGCAGTGTCTCAGGGGGCTATGGCTACACCTTC CASSVSGGYGYTF
TRBJ1-1 NA NA TRBV14 TGTGCCAGCAGCCAAGATTCTTTGGGTCCAGCGGGAGGTACGTTCTTT CASSQDSLGPAGGTFF
TRBJ2-5 TRBD2 NA TRBV28 TGTGCCAGCAGTACCTTGGGACTAGCGGGAGCAGAGACCCAGTACTTC CASSTLGLAGAETQYF
TRBJ2-6 NA once TRBV28 TGTGCCAACAGGGCAACCGGGGCCAACGTCCTGACTTTC CANRATGANVLTF
TRBJ2-5 TRBD1 NA TRBV10-3 TGTGCCATCAGGACAGGGTCAGGGGAGACCCAGTACTTC CAIRTGSGETQYF
TRBJ1-5 TRBD1 NA TRBV19 TGTGCCAGTAGTTCCCGGGACAGGCTCAGGTATAGCAATCAGCCCCAGCATTTT CASSSRDRLRYSNQPQHF
TRBJ1-4 NA NA TRBV7-9 TGTGCCAGCAGCTTAGACCGGGGGGCGCGAGAAAAACTGTTTTTT CASSLDRGAREKLFF
TRBJ1-2 NA NA TRBV6-5 TGTGCCAGCAGTTTCTCCGGCCCAGGTGGCTACACCTTC CASSFSGPGGYTF
TRBJ1-3 TRBD1 NA TRBV13 TGTGCCAGCAGCTCGGACAGGGTTGGAAACACCATATATTTT CASSSDRVGNTIYF
TRBJ1-1 NA once TRBV27 TGTGCCAGCAGACATAACCGTATGAACACTGAAGCTTTCTTT CASRHNRMNTEAFF
TRBJ2-7 TRBD2 NA TRBV6-2/TRBV6-3 TGTGCCAGCAGTCGGACCAGCGGGAGACAGGAGCAGTACTTC CASSRTSGRQEQYF
TRBJ2-1 TRBD2 NA TRBV5-1 TGCGCCAGCAGCCCCCTTTCCGGGACTAGCGGGAGTGGGGAGTTCTTC CASSPLSGTSGSGEFF
TRBJ2-7 TRBD2 NA TRBV24-1 TGTGCCACCAGCGGACAACCGGGACTAGCGGGCGGGTACGAGCAGTACTTC CATSGQPGLAGGYEQYF
TRBJ1-1 NA NA TRBV2 TGTGCCAGCAGTGAAGCGCTAGGAATGAACACTGAAGCTTTCTTT CASSEALGMNTEAFF
TRBJ1-5 NA NA TRBV19 TGTGCCAGTAGTATAGAACAGGGCAATCAGCCCCAGCATTTT CASSIEQGNQPQHF
TRBJ1-1 TRBD1 once TRBV19 TGTGCCAGTAGTATAGGGACAGGGACGATGAACACTGAAGCTTTCTTT CASSIGTGTMNTEAFF
TRBJ2-2 NA NA TRBV15 TGTGCCACCAGCAGAGGGGAAAGGGGTTTGGCCGGGGAGCTGTTTTTT CATSRGERGLAGELFF
TRBJ1-2 TRBD1 once TRBV19 TGTGCCAGTAGTCTTCTCCCGGGACAGGGGATTAACTATGGCTACACCTTC CASSLLPGQGINYGYTF
TRBJ2-5 TRBD2 NA TRBV6-2/TRBV6-3 TGTGCCAGCAGTTACTCGGCGGGAGGGTCGGCGGAGACCCAGTACTTC CASSYSAGGSAETQYF
TRBJ2-5 TRBD2 NA TRBV28 TGTGCCAGCAGTTTAACTAGCGGGAGGGCCGAGGAGGAGACCCAGTACTTC CASSLTSGRAEEETQYF
TRBJ2-1 TRBD2 once TRBV4-2 TGTGCCAGCAGCCAAGAAACTAGCGGGGCCTTAAAGGGTGGGGAGCAGTTCTTC CASSQETSGALKGGEQFF
TRBJ2-3 TRBD2 NA TRBV7-9 TGTGCCAGCAGCTTAACTAGCGGTCGCACAGATACGCAGTATTTT CASSLTSGRTDTQYF
TRBJ2-1 TRBD2 once TRBV10-3 TGTGCCATCAGTTGGACTAGCGGTCGAAGCTCATCCTACAATGAGCAGTTCTTC CAISWTSGRSSSYNEQFF
TRBJ1-2 TRBD1 NA TRBV20-1 TGCAGTGCTAGTCCTGAAGCCTTTAACAGGGGAAGTGGCTACACCTTC CSASPEAFNRGSGYTF
TRBJ1-1 NA NA TRBV5-1 TGCGCCAGCAGCCCGACAGGGAACACTGAAGCTTTCTTT CASSPTGNTEAFF
TRBJ2-7 NA NA TRBV28 TGTGCCAGCAGCCCTCCTCGAGGTAGTCAGTCCTACGAGCAGTACTTC CASSPPRGSQSYEQYF
TRBJ1-1 NA NA TRBV11-2 TGTGCCAGCAGCTTAGATTTGAGAGCTGAAGCTTTCTTT CASSLDLRAEAFF
TRBJ2-2 NA NA TRBV5-1 TGCGCCAGCAGCTTGGACGACAGTTCCACCGGGGAGCTGTTTTTT CASSLDDSSTGELFF
TRBJ1-4 TRBD1 NA TRBV2 TGTGCCAGCAGCCACCCCACCGAGGGGGCGGATGAAAAACTGTTTTTT CASSHPTEGADEKLFF
TRBJ2-3 TRBD2 NA TRBV3-1/TRBV3-2 TGTGCCAGCAGCCCACAGCGGGGCGTCACAGATACGCAGTATTTT CASSPQRGVTDTQYF
TRBJ2-1 TRBD2 NA TRBV6-2/TRBV6-3 TGTGCCAGCAGTTTCGGACTAGCGGGGGGGCCCGGCAATGAGCAGTTCTTC CASSFGLAGGPGNEQFF
TRBJ1-1 NA NA TRBV10-3 TGTGCCATCACGTCAGGGAACACTGAAGCTTTCTTT CAITSGNTEAFF
TRBJ2-2 TRBD2 few TRBV7-2 TGTGCCAGCAGGACTAGCGGAAACACCGGGGAGCTGTTTTTT CASRTSGNTGELFF
TRBJ2-7 TRBD2 NA TRBV2 TGTGCCAGCAGTGATCGCGGGGGGGCGCAAGAGCAGTACTTC CASSDRGGAQEQYF
TRBJ2-7 TRBD2 NA TRBV7-3 TGTGCCAGCAGCTTAACGGGACTAGCGGGGGGCCCCTACGAGCAGTACTTC CASSLTGLAGGPYEQYF
TRBJ1-1 NA NA TRBV7-3 TGTGCCAGCAGCCCCGGGTCCCTCCCGACTGAAGCTTTCTTT CASSPGSLPTEAFF
TRBJ2-7 NA NA TRBV4-3 TGCGCCAGCAGCCAAGAACAGGAATTGAACGAGCAGTACTTC CASSQEQELNEQYF
TRBJ1-1 NA few TRBV6-5 TGTGCCAGCAGTTACGCCGGGGGGGAGATCACTGAAGCTTTCTTT CASSYAGGEITEAFF
TRBJ2-1 TRBD2 NA TRBV5-4 TGTGCCAGCAGCTTGTCTGCTAGCGGGGTAACCGGCCTCCATGAGCAGTTCTTC CASSLSASGVTGLHEQFF
TRBJ2-5 NA NA TRBV7-8 TGTGCCAGCAGCAAAGGAGGACGGCTCAACGAGGCCCAGTACTTC CASSKGGRLNEAQYF
TRBJ1-1 NA NA TRBV2 TGTGCCAGCAGTGTGCAGGGGAGGGCTGAAGCTTTCTTT CASSVQGRAEAFF
TRBJ2-5 TRBD2 NA TRBV24-1 TGTGCCACCAGTGATTTCCGGACTAGCGGGGAAGAGACCCAGTACTTC CATSDFRTSGEETQYF
TRBJ1-2 NA NA TRBV10-3 TGTGCCATCAGTGAGTTTAGCCACCTACCCGATGGCTACACCTTC CAISEFSHLPDGYTF
TRBJ1-5 TRBD1 NA TRBV10-3 TGTGCCATCAGCCCCCAGGACAGGGGGGATCAGCCCCAGCATTTT CAISPQDRGDQPQHF
TRBJ2-6 NA NA TRBV30 TGTGCCTGGAGTGTATGGGGCTTATTCTCTGGGGCCAACGTCCTGACTTTC CAWSVWGLFSGANVLTF
TRBJ1-4 NA NA TRBV10-3 TGTGCCATCAGTGAGTCGAGAGCAGGGTATGAAAAACTGTTTTTT CAISESRAGYEKLFF
TRBJ2-7 TRBD2 NA TRBV7-8 TGTGCCAGCAGCTTACGGGGGGAACTTTCTTCCTACGAGCAGTACTTC CASSLRGELSSYEQYF
TRBJ1-5 NA NA TRBV4-2 TGTGCCAGCAGCCAGGATACAGGAGGCAATCAGCCCCAGCATTTT CASSQDTGGNQPQHF
TRBJ2-5 TRBD2 few TRBV5-4 TGTGCCAGCAGCTTGAGGTCTAGCGGGGGTAAAGAGACCCAGTACTTC CASSLRSSGGKETQYF
TRBJ2-2 TRBD2 NA TRBV5-6 TGTGCCAGCAGCTCCCCAGGGAGCGGGAGGTTTTCCGGGGAGCTGTTTTTT CASSSPGSGRFSGELFF
TRBJ1-6 NA once TRBV19 TGTGCCAGTACCTCCTACGCCGCGCATAATTCACCCCTCCACTTT CASTSYAAHNSPLHF
TRBJ2-7 TRBD2 NA TRBV7-9 TGTGCCAGCAGCGCCACCGGGACTAGCAGCTACGAGCAGTACTTC CASSATGTSSYEQYF